This passage covers 7 T cell receptor beta chains from one sample sequenced in a study of cytomegalovirus exposure and HLA in healthy donors. PCR used 60 Vbeta primers and 13 Jbeta primers. Clones were sequenced by immunoSEQ multiplex PCR, and TCRdb holds only the in-frame ones, with some missing. The sample table sets out tens of thousands of clones. The specimen was PBMCs. These receptors were collected from a female donor in good health and CMV-seropositive.

The rearrangement joins TRBV2 to TRBJ1-5; TRBD1 agrees at 9 bases. V lost 7 bases, J lost 4 bases, and 11 bases stayed unmatched. This CDR3 is 16 amino acids long. Germline CDR1 reads SNHLY; CDR2 reads FYNNEI. This CDR3 reads CASTRDRDRINQPQHF. CDR3 in DNA: TGTGCCAGCACCCGGGACAGGGATAGGATTAATCAGCCCCAGCATTTT. Complete variable domain (other parts from reference TRBV2 and TRBJ1-5): EPEVTQTPSHQVTQMGQEVILRCVPISNHLYFYWYRQILGQKVEFLVSFYNNEISEKSEIFDDQFSVERPDGSNFTLKIRSTKLEDSAMYFCASTRDRDRINQPQHFGDGTRLSIL.

The chain uses TRBV28 and TRBJ2-3; TRBD1 matches at 11 bases. The CDR3 length is 14 residues. Germline V gene lookup returns CDR1 MDHEN and CDR2 SYDVKM. Losses at the gene ends were 2 bases for V and 8 bases for J; bases not matched to a gene: 3. CDR3 sequence reads: CASSLGTGGSTQYF. The CDR3 nucleotides read TGTGCCAGCAGTTTAGGGACAGGGGGTAGTACGCAGTATTTT.

V usage is TRBV6-1 and J usage is TRBJ2-6; D may be TRBD1 (5 bases). Trimming stripped 2 bases from V and 3 bases from J, with 11 bases between. There are 16 residues in the CDR3. Germline V gives CDR1 MNHNS, CDR2 SASEGT. The CDR3 sequence is CASSEIWGGGANVLTF. The DNA for the CDR3 is TGTGCCAGCAGTGAAATATGGGGCGGTGGGGCCAACGTCCTGACTTTC.

V usage is TRBV7-9 and J usage is TRBJ2-7; 7 bases map to TRBD1. This CDR3 comprises 15 residues. V shed 5 bases, J shed 0 bases, and the junction held 7 bases outside the gene matches. CDR1 SEHNR and CDR2 FQNEAQ come from the germline V gene (reference sequence). The CDR3 sequence: CASSRTGLSSYEQYF. The CDR3 DNA sequence: TGTGCCAGCAGCCGGACAGGCCTGAGCTCCTACGAGCAGTACTTC.

The chain has TRBV15 and TRBJ2-7; D gene unclear. Germline lookup yields CDR1 LNHNV and CDR2 YYDKDF (reference sequence). Between the trimmed V and J ends, which lost 8 bases and 0 bases, there was a span of 11 bases. This CDR3 has 13 residues. CDR3 coding DNA: TGTGCCACCCCGGAGCTGTTCTCCTACGAGCAGTACTTC. As protein: CATPELFSYEQYF.

The V gene is TRBV6-6, the J gene TRBJ2-1; tentative D call: TRBD2 (6 bases). V gave up 6 bases and J gave up 0 bases, with 9 bases separating them. The CDR3 consists of 14 residues. Germline V gene sequence: CDR1 MNHNY, CDR2 SVGAGI (reference sequence). The CDR3 loop reads CASSLANSYNEQFF. The CDR3 nucleotides are TGTGCCAGCAGCCTAGCGAACTCCTACAATGAGCAGTTCTTC.

The V and J genes are TRBV25-1 and TRBJ1-4; 9 bases are shared with TRBD1. Germline V gene lookup returns CDR1 MGHDK and CDR2 SYGVNS. This CDR3 is 16 amino acids long. J lost 6 bases, V lost 6 bases, and 11 bases had no gene match. DNA for the CDR3: TGTGCCAGCAGGGGTGGAGGGACAGGGCTTGATGAAAAACTGTTTTTT. It yields the protein CASRGGGTGLDEKLFF.